This T cell receptor (beta chain) came from a study of control samples from healthy donors and cancer patients. This clone has just one count. This CDR3 contains 16 residues. Germline values: CDR1 MNHEY, CDR2 SVGAGI. The ends lost 4 bases at V and 5 bases at J; junction bases unmatched: 11. Here immunoSEQ multiplex PCR was the method, and the copy in TCRdb shows in-frame clones only, minus some. The table lists 90,000 or so clones, about 88% of them singletons. The material sequenced was blood. The source of this sequence is a woman aged 70-85 years in good health. The V and J genes are TRBV6-5 and TRBJ2-1; 7 bases are a match to TRBD2. The DNA for the CDR3 is TGTGCCAGCAGTTTTGATCGGGGAGGGCGGCACAATGAGCAGTTCTTC. Translating gives CASSFDRGGRHNEQFF.